The 13 T cell receptor beta chains presented below share a single source sample, sequenced in a study of cytomegalovirus exposure and HLA in healthy donors. Use of 60 Vbeta and 13 Jbeta primers characterized the PCR. Generated by immunoSEQ multiplex PCR, the TCRdb table keeps only in-frame clones and is missing some. The table records 250,000 to 350,000 clones, more than 55% of them present only once. The specimen was PBMCs. These receptor sequences come from a female donor in good health and CMV-seronegative.

The CDR3 region has the DNA TGTGCCAGCAGCTTAGATTCCAGTGGCAATCAGCCCCAGCATTTT. As protein: CASSLDSSGNQPQHF. This chain connects TRBV11-3 to TRBJ1-5; no clear D. The germline V gene has CDR1 SGHNT and CDR2 YENEEA. V dropped 0 bases and J dropped 2 bases, with 8 bases sitting between them. The CDR3 contains 15 residues.

This chain joins TRBV6-1 and TRBJ2-5; TRBD2 agrees at 8 bases. This CDR3 is built from 14 residues. From germline, CDR1 is MNHNS and CDR2 SASEGT. Trimming took 11 bases from V and 4 from J; bases not matched to a gene: 12. This CDR3 is CAGGGGLAGETQYF. The DNA for the CDR3 is TGTGCCGGGGGGGGAGGGCTAGCGGGAGAGACCCAGTACTTC.

This sequence joins TRBV5-4 and TRBJ2-7; 7 bases line up with TRBD2. The germline V gene encodes CDR1 SGHNT and CDR2 YYREEE (reference sequence). J gave up 12 bases and V 4 bases, and 10 bases lay outside the gene matches. The CDR3 loop spans 12 amino acids. The CDR3 protein is CASSPGTTLWYF. For the CDR3, the DNA is TGTGCCAGCAGCCCCGGGACTACCCTATGGTACTTC.

In its sample, this clone was seen a few times. This CDR3 reads CASSVGGTNEKLFF. CDR3 coding DNA: TGTGCCAGCAGCGTAGGAGGAACTAATGAAAAACTGTTTTTT. The chain employs TRBV9 and TRBJ1-4; D ambiguous. The germline V gene encodes CDR1 SGDLS and CDR2 YYNGEE. Between the trimmed V and J ends, which lost 0 bases and 1 base, there was a span of 4 bases. The CDR3 loop spans 14 amino acids.

This chain's CDR3 is CASRTVRVKGPQHF. As DNA, the CDR3 is TGTGCCAGCAGAACGGTGAGGGTAAAGGGGCCCCAGCATTTT. The chain combines TRBV28 with TRBJ1-5; D gene ambiguous. In germline, CDR1 is MDHEN, CDR2 SYDVKM. The germline V and J ends were trimmed by 6 bases and 9 bases, with 18 bases remaining between them. CDR3 length equals 14 residues.

The J gene is TRBJ1-5, the V gene TRBV27; TRBD1 is a possible D gene (6 bases). V was trimmed by 0 bases and J by 7 bases, leaving 13 bases between them. CDR1 MNHEY and CDR2 SMNVEV come from the germline V gene (reference sequence). The CDR3 spans 15 residues. The CDR3 DNA is TGTGCCAGCAGTTTATCTTTGGGGGGGGGCCAGCCCCAGCATTTT. Translated: CASSLSLGGGQPQHF.

The rearrangement uses TRBV6-5 and TRBJ2-1; TRBD2 matches 7 bases. This CDR3 spans 13 amino acids. V shed 7 bases and J 7 bases; nucleotides not matched to a gene: 7. From germline, CDR1 is MNHEY and CDR2 SVGAGI. CDR3 amino acids: CASIPLGGNEQFF. CDR3 sequence (DNA): TGTGCCAGCATCCCTCTCGGGGGGAATGAGCAGTTCTTC.

The V gene is TRBV5-5, the J gene TRBJ2-1; TRBD1 aligns across 7 bases. Per germline, CDR1 SGHKS and CDR2 YYEKEE (reference sequence). Germline trimming cut 6 bases from V and 2 bases from J; bases unmatched to any gene: 14. This CDR3 spans 17 amino acids. The CDR3 bases are TGTGCCAGCACCTCGGGCAGACGGCAGGGGGCCTACAATGAGCAGTTCTTC. Amino acid sequence: CASTSGRRQGAYNEQFF. Based on the CDR3 plus reference TRBV5-5 and TRBJ2-1, the full variable domain is DAGVTQSPTHLIKTRGQQVTLRCSPISGHKSVSWYQQVLGQGPQFIFQYYEKEERGRGNFPDRFSARQFPNYSSELNVNALLLGDSALYLCASTSGRRQGAYNEQFFGPGTRLTVL.

The chain links TRBV5-5 to TRBJ1-1; unclear D gene. Germline assignment: CDR1 SGHKS and CDR2 YYEKEE (reference sequence). Trimming took 4 bases from V and 5 from J, leaving 9 bases between them. This CDR3 spans 12 amino acids. The CDR3 sequence: CASSRSGTEAFF. The CDR3 region has the DNA TGTGCCAGCAGCAGAAGCGGGACTGAAGCTTTCTTT. The variable domain in full, completed from reference TRBV5-5 and TRBJ1-1, reads DAGVTQSPTHLIKTRGQQVTLRCSPISGHKSVSWYQQVLGQGPQFIFQYYEKEERGRGNFPDRFSARQFPNYSSELNVNALLLGDSALYLCASSRSGTEAFFGQGTRLTVV.

The rearrangement links TRBV5-1 to TRBJ2-5; 10 bases align to TRBD2. Germline-derived CDR1 and CDR2 are SGHRS and YFSETQ. Trimming removed 4 bases from V and 5 bases from J; junction bases left unmatched: 2. The CDR3 covers 13 residues. Here the CDR3 DNA reads TGCGCCAGCAGCCCTAGCGGGAGTGAGACCCAGTACTTC. Translated: CASSPSGSETQYF.

This clone was observed a handful of times. CDR3 sequence: CASSYRGISTNEKLFF. CDR3 DNA: TGTGCCAGCAGTTACAGGGGAATCTCAACTAATGAAAAACTGTTTTTT. The V gene is TRBV6-6, the J gene TRBJ1-4; tentatively, D is TRBD1 (5 bases). Germline V gene data show CDR1 as MNHNY and CDR2 as SVGAGI (reference sequence). CDR3 length: 16 amino acids. The ends were cut back, 2 bases at V and 0 bases at J, with 10 bases in the middle.

Written as DNA, the CDR3 is TGTGCCAGCAGGTCCCGGGACAGGTCCTACAATGAGCAGTTCTTC. It specifies CASRSRDRSYNEQFF. The gene calls are TRBV5-4 and TRBJ2-1; 8 nucleotides agree with TRBD1. This CDR3 is 15 amino acids long. Germline trimming cut 5 bases from V and 1 base from J; bases unmatched to any gene: 5. Germline assignment: CDR1 SGHNT and CDR2 YYREEE (reference sequence).

The chain joins TRBV25-1 to TRBJ1-4; D not resolved. The germline V and J ends were trimmed by 7 bases and 4 bases, with 4 bases remaining between them. CDR3 length: 11 amino acids. The germline CDR1 and CDR2 sequences are MGHDK and SYGVNS. CDR3 in amino acids: CASTINEKLFF. CDR3 bases: TGTGCCAGCACCATTAATGAAAAACTGTTTTTT.